This T cell receptor (beta chain) was recorded in a study of blood T cell repertoires in COVID-19. Study in general: The United States, Italy and Spain supplied acute and convalescent COVID-19 samples. T cells, B-cell-depleted T cells, or PBMCs supplied cDNA or gDNA.

CDR3 length equals 15 residues. Trimming took 1 base from V and 0 from J, leaving 10 bases between them. The germline V gene has CDR1 MGHRA and CDR2 YSYEKL. Source study methods: Amplification of reference gene primers provided the estimated nucleated cell counts. Libraries were prepared by immunoSEQ multiplex PCR; TCRdb keeps only in-frame clonotypes and omits some of them. V and J calls plus clone size are reproduced from that table; the DNA served to infer D and trimming. The sample holds about 260,000 clones, approximately 82% seen once. This TCR came from an elderly woman with acute or convalescent COVID-19. Sequenced material: peripheral blood. The rearrangement links TRBV4-1 to TRBJ2-7; D possibly corresponds to TRBD2 (6 bases). DNA of the CDR3: TGCGCCAGCAGCCAAGGAGCGGGCGGCTCCTACGAGCAGTACTTC. It yields the protein CASSQGAGGSYEQYF.